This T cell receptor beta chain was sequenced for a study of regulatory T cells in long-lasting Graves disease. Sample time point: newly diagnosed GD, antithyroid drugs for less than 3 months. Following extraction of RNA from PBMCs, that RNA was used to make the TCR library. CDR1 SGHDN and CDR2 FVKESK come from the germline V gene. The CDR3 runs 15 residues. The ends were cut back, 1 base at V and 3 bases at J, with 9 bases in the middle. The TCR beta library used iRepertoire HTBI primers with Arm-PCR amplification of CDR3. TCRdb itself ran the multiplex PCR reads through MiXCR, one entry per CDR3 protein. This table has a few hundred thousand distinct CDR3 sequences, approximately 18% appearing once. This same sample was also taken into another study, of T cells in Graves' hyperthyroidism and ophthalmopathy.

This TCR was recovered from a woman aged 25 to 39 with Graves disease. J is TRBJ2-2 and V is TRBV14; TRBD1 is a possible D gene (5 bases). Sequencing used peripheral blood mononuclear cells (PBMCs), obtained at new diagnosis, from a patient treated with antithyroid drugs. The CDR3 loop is CASSQGQLHTGELFF. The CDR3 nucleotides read TGTGCCAGCAGCCAAGGACAGTTACACACCGGGGAGCTGTTTTTT.